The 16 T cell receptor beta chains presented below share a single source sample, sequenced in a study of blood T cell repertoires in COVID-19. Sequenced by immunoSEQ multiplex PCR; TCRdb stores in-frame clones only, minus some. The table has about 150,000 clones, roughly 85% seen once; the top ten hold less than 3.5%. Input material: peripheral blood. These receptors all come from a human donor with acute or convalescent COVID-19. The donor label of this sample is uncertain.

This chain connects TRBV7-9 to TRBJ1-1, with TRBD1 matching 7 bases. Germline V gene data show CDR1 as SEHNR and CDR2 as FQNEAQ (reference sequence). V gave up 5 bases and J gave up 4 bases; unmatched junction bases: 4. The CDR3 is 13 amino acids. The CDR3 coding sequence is TGTGCCAGCAGCCAGGGGGTTGCCACTGAAGCTTTCTTT. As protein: CASSQGVATEAFF.

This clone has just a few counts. The DNA for the CDR3 is TGTGCCAGCAGCGTAGGGCAGGGGTTTGGGGCCGGGGAGCTGTTTTTT. It codes for CASSVGQGFGAGELFF. This chain links TRBV9 with TRBJ2-2; a possible D gene is TRBD1 (6 bases). Looked up from germline, CDR1 is SGDLS and CDR2 is YYNGEE. Trimming shortened V by 0 bases and J by 6 bases, and 15 bases separated the two germline ends. CDR3 length: 16 residues.

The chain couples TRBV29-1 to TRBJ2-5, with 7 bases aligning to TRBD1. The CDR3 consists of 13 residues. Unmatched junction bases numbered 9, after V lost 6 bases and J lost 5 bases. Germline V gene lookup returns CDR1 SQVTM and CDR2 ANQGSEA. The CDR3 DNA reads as TGCAGCGTCCCAAGGGGGCAGGCCGAGACCCAGTACTTC. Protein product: CSVPRGQAETQYF.

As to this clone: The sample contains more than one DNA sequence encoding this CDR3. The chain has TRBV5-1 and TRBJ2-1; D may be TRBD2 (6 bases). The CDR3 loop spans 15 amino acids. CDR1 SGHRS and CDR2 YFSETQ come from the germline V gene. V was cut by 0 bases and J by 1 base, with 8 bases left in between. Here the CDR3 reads CASSLGAGSYNEQFF. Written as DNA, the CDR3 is TGCGCCAGCAGCTTGGGGGCGGGGTCCTACAATGAGCAGTTCTTC.

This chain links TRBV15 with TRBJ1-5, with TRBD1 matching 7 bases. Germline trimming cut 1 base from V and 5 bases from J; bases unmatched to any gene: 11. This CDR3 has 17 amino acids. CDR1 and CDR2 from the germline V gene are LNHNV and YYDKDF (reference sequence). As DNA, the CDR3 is TGTGCCACCAGCAGAGGCTTACAGGGGTACGGGGATCAGCCCCAGCATTTT. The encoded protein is CATSRGLQGYGDQPQHF.

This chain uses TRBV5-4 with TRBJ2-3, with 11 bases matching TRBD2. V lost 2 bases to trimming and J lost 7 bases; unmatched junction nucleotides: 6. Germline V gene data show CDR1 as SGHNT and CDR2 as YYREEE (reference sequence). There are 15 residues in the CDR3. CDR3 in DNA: TGTGCCAGCAGCTTTAGCGGGAGGGCCGGAAATACGCAGTATTTT. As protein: CASSFSGRAGNTQYF.

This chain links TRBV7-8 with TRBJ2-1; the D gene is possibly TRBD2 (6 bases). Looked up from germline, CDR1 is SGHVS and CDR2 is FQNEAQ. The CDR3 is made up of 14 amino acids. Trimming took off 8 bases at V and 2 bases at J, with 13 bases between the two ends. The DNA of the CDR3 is TGTGCCAGCTCACCGGGAGACGCCTACAATGAGCAGTTCTTC. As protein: CASSPGDAYNEQFF. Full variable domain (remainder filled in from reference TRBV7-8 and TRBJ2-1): GAGVSQSPRYKVAKRGQDVALRCDPISGHVSLFWYQQALGQGPEFLTYFQNEAQLDKSGLPSDRFFAERPEGSVSTLKIQRTQQEDSAVYLCASSPGDAYNEQFFGPGTRLTVL.

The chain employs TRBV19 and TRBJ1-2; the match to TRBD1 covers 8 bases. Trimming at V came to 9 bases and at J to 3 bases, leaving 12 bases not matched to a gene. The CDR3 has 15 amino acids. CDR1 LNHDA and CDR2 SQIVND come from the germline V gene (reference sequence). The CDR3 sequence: CASNPQGGMDYGYTF. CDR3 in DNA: TGTGCCAGCAATCCACAGGGGGGGATGGACTATGGCTACACCTTC. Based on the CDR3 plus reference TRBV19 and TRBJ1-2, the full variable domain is DGGITQSPKYLFRKEGQNVTLSCEQNLNHDAMYWYRQDPGQGLRLIYYSQIVNDFQKGDIAEGYSVSREKKESFPLTVTSAQKNPTAFYLCASNPQGGMDYGYTFGSGTRLTVV.

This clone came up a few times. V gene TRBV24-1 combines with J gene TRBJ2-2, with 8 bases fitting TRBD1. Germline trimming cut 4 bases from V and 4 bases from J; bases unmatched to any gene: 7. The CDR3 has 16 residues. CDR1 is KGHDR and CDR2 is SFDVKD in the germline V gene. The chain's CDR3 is CATSDLRGLSTGELFF. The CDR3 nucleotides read TGTGCCACCAGTGACCTCAGGGGGCTTAGCACCGGGGAGCTGTTTTTT.

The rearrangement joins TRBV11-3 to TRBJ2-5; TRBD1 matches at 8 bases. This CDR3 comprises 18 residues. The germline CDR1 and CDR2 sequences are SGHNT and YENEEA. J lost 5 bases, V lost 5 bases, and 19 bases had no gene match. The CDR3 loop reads CASSLGTKGNRGRETQYF. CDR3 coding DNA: TGTGCCAGCAGCCTTGGGACAAAAGGCAACAGGGGGAGGGAGACCCAGTACTTC.

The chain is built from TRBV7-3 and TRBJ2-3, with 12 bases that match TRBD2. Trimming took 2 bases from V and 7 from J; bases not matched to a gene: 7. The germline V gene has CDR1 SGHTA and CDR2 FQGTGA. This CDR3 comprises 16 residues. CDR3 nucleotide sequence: TGTGCCAGCAGCTTAGGCCTAGCGGGAGGGCTGAATACGCAGTATTTT. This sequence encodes CASSLGLAGGLNTQYF.

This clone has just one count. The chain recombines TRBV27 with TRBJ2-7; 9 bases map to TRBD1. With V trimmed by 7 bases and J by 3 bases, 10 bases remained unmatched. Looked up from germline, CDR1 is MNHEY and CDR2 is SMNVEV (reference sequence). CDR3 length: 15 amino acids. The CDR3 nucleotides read TGTGCCAGCACCAACCCGGGGACAGGGCGCTACGAGCAGTACTTC. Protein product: CASTNPGTGRYEQYF.

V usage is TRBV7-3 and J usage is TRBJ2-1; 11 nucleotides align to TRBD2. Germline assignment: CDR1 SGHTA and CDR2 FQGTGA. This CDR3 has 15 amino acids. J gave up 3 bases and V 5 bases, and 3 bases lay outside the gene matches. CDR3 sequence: CASSEGTSGYNEQFF. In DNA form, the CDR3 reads TGTGCCAGCAGCGAAGGGACTAGCGGCTACAATGAGCAGTTCTTC.

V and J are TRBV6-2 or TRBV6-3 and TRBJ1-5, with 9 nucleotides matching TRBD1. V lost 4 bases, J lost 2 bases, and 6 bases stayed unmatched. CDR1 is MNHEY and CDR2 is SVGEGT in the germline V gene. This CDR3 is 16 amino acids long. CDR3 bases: TGTGCCAGCAGTTCGGACAGGGGAGGTCGCAATCAGCCCCAGCATTTT. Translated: CASSSDRGGRNQPQHF.

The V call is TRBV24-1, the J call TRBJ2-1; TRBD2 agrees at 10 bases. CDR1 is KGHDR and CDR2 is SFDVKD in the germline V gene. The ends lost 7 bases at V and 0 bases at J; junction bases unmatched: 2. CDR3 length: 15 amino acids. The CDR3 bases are TGTGCCACCAGCCCTAGCGGGAGCTCCTACAATGAGCAGTTCTTC. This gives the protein CATSPSGSSYNEQFF.

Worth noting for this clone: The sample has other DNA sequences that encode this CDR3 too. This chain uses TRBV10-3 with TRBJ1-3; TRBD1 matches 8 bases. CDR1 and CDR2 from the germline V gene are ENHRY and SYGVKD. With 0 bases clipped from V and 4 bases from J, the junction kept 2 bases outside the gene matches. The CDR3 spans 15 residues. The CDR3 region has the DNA TGTGCCATCAGTGAGTCGACAGGGGCCGGAAACACCATATATTTT. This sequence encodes CAISESTGAGNTIYF.